The 23 T cell receptor beta chains reported below all come from one sample, sequenced in a study of blood T cell repertoires in COVID-19. This table comes from immunoSEQ multiplex PCR, and its TCRdb copy is limited to in-frame clones, with some not included. The data contain around 140,000 clones, 60% to 85% of them seen just once; the ten biggest clones take up approximately 16%. What was sequenced was peripheral blood. Receptors originate from a man in his fifties with acute or convalescent COVID-19.

This chain uses TRBV5-1 with TRBJ1-1, with TRBD1 matching 9 bases. The CDR3 has 16 amino acids. Germline assignment: CDR1 SGHRS and CDR2 YFSETQ. The V and J ends lost 4 bases and 2 bases, in that order; junction bases with no gene match: 9. CDR3 amino acids: CASSAPGQGDNTEAFF. The CDR3 bases are TGCGCCAGCAGCGCTCCGGGACAGGGTGACAACACTGAAGCTTTCTTT.

The chain carries TRBV5-8 and TRBJ2-3; 9 bases match TRBD2. V lost 4 bases, J lost 0 bases, and 6 bases stayed unmatched. Germline V gene data show CDR1 as SGHTS and CDR2 as YDEGEE. The CDR3 consists of 16 residues. DNA of the CDR3: TGTGCCAGCAGCCCGCGACTAGCGGCGAGCACAGATACGCAGTATTTT. This translates into CASSPRLAASTDTQYF.

J is TRBJ2-7 and V is TRBV4-1; 7 bases match TRBD1. The V and J ends lost 1 base and 1 base, in that order; junction bases with no gene match: 16. Germline CDR1 reads MGHRA; CDR2 reads YSYEKL. The CDR3 is made up of 19 amino acids. Written as DNA, the CDR3 is TGCGCCAGCAGCCAAGGTCTGGACCTCCTCCGGGACAGTTCCTACGAGCAGTACTTC. Amino acid sequence: CASSQGLDLLRDSSYEQYF.

This chain uses TRBV5-4 with TRBJ1-2; no clear D. V was pared by 2 bases and J by 4 bases, with 12 bases between. The CDR3 length is 14 residues. Looked up from germline, CDR1 is SGHNT and CDR2 is YYREEE (reference sequence). The CDR3 nucleotides read TGTGCCAGCAGCTTAACTGGGCAGAGCTATGGCTACACCTTC. Translating gives CASSLTGQSYGYTF.

The chain uses TRBV11-3 and TRBJ1-2; perhaps TRBD1 as D (5 bases). Trimming took 5 bases from V and 1 from J, leaving 5 bases between them. The CDR3 runs to 12 residues. Germline loops: CDR1 SGHNT, CDR2 YENEEA. The CDR3 here is CASSQGNYGYTF. The CDR3 coding sequence is TGTGCCAGCAGCCAGGGTAACTATGGCTACACCTTC.

This chain uses TRBV19 with TRBJ1-1; D not certain. This CDR3 has 14 amino acids. V was cut by 4 bases and J by 3 bases, with 12 bases left in between. Germline V gene lookup returns CDR1 LNHDA and CDR2 SQIVND (reference sequence). The CDR3 sequence: CASSNRVLDTEAFF. The CDR3 DNA reads TGTGCCAGTAGTAACCGGGTCCTGGACACTGAAGCTTTCTTT.

The chain combines TRBV5-1 with TRBJ2-3; TRBD1 might be the D (5 bases). V was shortened by 0 bases and J by 3 bases, with 5 bases between the two germline ends. Germline V gene sequence: CDR1 SGHRS, CDR2 YFSETQ. CDR3 size: 13 residues. CDR3 in amino acids: CASSLEGTDTQYF. The CDR3 DNA reads TGCGCCAGCAGCTTGGAGGGGACAGATACGCAGTATTTT.

This clone occurred once. The chain couples TRBV18 to TRBJ1-4; 7 nucleotides match TRBD1. V dropped 6 bases and J dropped 7; count of bases not matched to a gene: 14. The CDR3 has 16 residues. Germline CDR1 is KGHSH and CDR2 is LQKENI. The CDR3 is CASSPNRGQGGEKLFF. The CDR3, as DNA: TGTGCCAGCTCCCCCAATAGGGGGCAGGGCGGTGAAAAACTGTTTTTT.

V and J are TRBV18 and TRBJ2-1, with D maybe TRBD2 (6 bases). V dropped 8 bases and J dropped 2 bases, with 16 bases sitting between them. Germline V CDR1 and CDR2: KGHSH, LQKENI. The CDR3 contains 15 residues. The CDR3 region has the DNA TGTGCCAGCCCAGGGACTCCCCGGGCCTACAATGAGCAGTTCTTC. It specifies CASPGTPRAYNEQFF.

A few counts support this clone. J is TRBJ1-5 and V is TRBV5-1, with D possibly matching TRBD1 (5 bases). The CDR3 spans 14 residues. Germline CDR1 is SGHRS and CDR2 is YFSETQ. Trimming pared 4 bases from V and 5 bases from J, leaving 13 bases between. The CDR3 here is CASSPAAGDQPQHF. CDR3 DNA sequence: TGCGCCAGCAGCCCGGCGGCGGGGGATCAGCCCCAGCATTTT. The whole variable domain, remainder taken from reference TRBV5-1 and TRBJ1-5, is KAGVTQTPRYLIKTRGQQVTLSCSPISGHRSVSWYQQTPGQGLQFLFEYFSETQRNKGNFPGRFSGRQFSNSRSEMNVSTLELGDSALYLCASSPAAGDQPQHFGDGTRLSIL.

This clone was seen a single time. The chain uses TRBV6-2 or TRBV6-3 and TRBJ1-3; no definite D call. Trimming removed 2 bases at V and 4 bases at J, with 15 bases between. Germline assignment: CDR1 MNHEY and CDR2 SVGEGT. This CDR3 is built from 16 residues. DNA for the CDR3: TGTGCCAGCAGTTACGATGAACCGAACTTAGGAAACACCATATATTTT. This translates into CASSYDEPNLGNTIYF.

The gene calls are TRBV10-3 and TRBJ2-2; 9 positions agree with TRBD1. This CDR3 spans 16 amino acids. Trimming at V came to 0 bases and at J to 7 bases, leaving 6 bases not matched to a gene. CDR1 and CDR2 (germline): ENHRY, SYGVKD. CDR3 in amino acids: CAISESTGGAIGELFF. The CDR3 DNA reads as TGTGCCATCAGTGAGTCAACAGGGGGCGCGATCGGGGAGCTGTTTTTT.

CDR3 bases: TGTGCCAGCAGCAACCTCAAGGACGGGGGGGGTACGCAGTATTTT. Translation: CASSNLKDGGGTQYF. The rearrangement links TRBV7-8 to TRBJ2-3; 8 bases match TRBD2. Germline V gene sequence: CDR1 SGHVS, CDR2 FQNEAQ. The V segment lost 5 bases and the J segment 8 bases; nucleotides outside the gene matches: 12. The CDR3 is 15 amino acids.

This clone has a single count. CDR3 amino acids: CASTMDRESQETQYF. Here the CDR3 DNA reads TGTGCCAGCACGATGGACAGGGAAAGCCAAGAGACCCAGTACTTC. The chain has TRBV28 and TRBJ2-5; the match to TRBD1 covers 8 bases. The V gene end was trimmed by 7 bases and the J gene end by 1 base; junction bases not matched to a gene: 8. CDR1 and CDR2 from the germline V gene are MDHEN and SYDVKM. This CDR3 spans 15 amino acids.

This chain uses TRBV16 with TRBJ2-1; the match to TRBD2 covers 8 bases. The germline CDR1 and CDR2 sequences are KGHSY and FQNENV. The trim removed 4 bases at V and 2 bases at J, leaving 1 base unmatched. The CDR3 is made up of 14 amino acids. The CDR3 loop reads CASSLAGTYNEQFF. DNA of the CDR3: TGTGCCAGCAGCCTAGCGGGGACCTACAATGAGCAGTTCTTC.

The DNA of the CDR3 is TGTGCCAGCAGCCAAGAAGGCAGGGTGTTTAGCACAGATACGCAGTATTTT. It codes for CASSQEGRVFSTDTQYF. J is TRBJ2-3 and V is TRBV14; D might be TRBD1 (5 bases). V was clipped by 0 bases and J by 0 bases, with 13 bases between them. Germline V CDR1 and CDR2: SGHDN, FVKESK. This CDR3 spans 17 amino acids.

The chain combines TRBV6-5 with TRBJ2-2, with TRBD1 matching 9 bases. The CDR3 consists of 13 residues. Germline CDR1 is MNHEY and CDR2 is SVGAGI. The J segment lost 6 bases and the V segment lost 5 bases, leaving 1 base of the junction unmatched. CDR3 bases: TGTGCCAGCAGTAGGACAGGGGCCGGGGAGCTGTTTTTT. As protein: CASSRTGAGELFF.

The chain recombines TRBV19 with TRBJ2-3, with 9 positions matching TRBD2. Trimming at V came to 5 bases and at J to 2 bases, leaving 2 bases not matched to a gene. Germline V lookup: CDR1 LNHDA, CDR2 SQIVND (reference sequence). The CDR3 runs to 14 residues. CDR3 loop: CASSPSGITDTQYF. CDR3 DNA sequence: TGTGCCAGTAGTCCTAGCGGGATCACAGATACGCAGTATTTT.

The chain uses TRBV28 and TRBJ2-1, with D possibly TRBD2 on 5 matching bases. The ends were cut back, 5 bases at V and 3 bases at J, with 8 bases in the middle. Looked up from germline, CDR1 is MDHEN and CDR2 is SYDVKM. CDR3 size: 13 residues. CDR3 DNA sequence: TGTGCCAGCAGTCCCGGAGGCTACAATGAGCAGTTCTTC. Protein sequence: CASSPGGYNEQFF.

This clone was seen repeatedly, ten times or more. The chain recombines TRBV2 with TRBJ2-3, with 12 bases that match TRBD2. Germline CDR1 and CDR2: SNHLY and FYNNEI. The CDR3 length is 15 residues. Trimming at V came to 10 bases and at J to 4 bases, leaving 9 bases not matched to a gene. CDR3 nucleotide sequence: TGTGCCACAAATGCCGGACTAGCGGGGTCAGATACGCAGTATTTT. It yields the protein CATNAGLAGSDTQYF.

The rearrangement joins TRBV7-2 to TRBJ1-2; D perhaps matches TRBD1 (6 bases). The V and J ends lost 0 bases and 6 bases respectively, with 8 bases between them. CDR3 length: 13 amino acids. CDR1 SGHTA and CDR2 FQGNSA come from the germline V gene. DNA of the CDR3: TGTGCCAGCAGCTTAGCAGGGGGAGATGGCTACACCTTC. This sequence encodes CASSLAGGDGYTF.

On this clone: The same CDR3 arises from other DNA sequences in this sample as well. The chain couples TRBV11-2 to TRBJ1-6; 7 bases are a match to TRBD1. CDR3 size: 14 residues. The V gene's germline CDR1 is SGHAT and CDR2 FQNNGV. The trim removed 3 bases at V and 6 bases at J, leaving 2 bases unmatched. As DNA, the CDR3 is TGTGCCAGCAGCTTGCGGGACAGTAATTCACCCCTCCACTTT. As protein: CASSLRDSNSPLHF.

This clone has just a few counts. The chain carries TRBV28 and TRBJ1-6, with TRBD1 matching 11 bases. Germline trimming cut 3 bases from V and 7 bases from J; bases unmatched to any gene: 8. Germline CDR1 and CDR2: MDHEN and SYDVKM. The CDR3 loop spans 17 amino acids. The CDR3 sequence is CASSFPAGTGGNSPLHF. CDR3 nucleotide sequence: TGTGCCAGCAGTTTTCCCGCCGGGACAGGGGGGAATTCACCCCTCCACTTT.